The source of this T cell receptor (beta chain) is a study of CD8 T cells in ankylosing spondylitis (dated by TCRdb to 2016 to 2017). In the study overall: T cell receptor beta repertoires were profiled in healthy donors and ankylosing spondylitis patients so that disease-linked TCR variants could be found. The full study cohort was made up of 25 ankylosing spondylitis patients and approximately 100 healthy donors. Peripheral blood samples were taken, and synovial fluid was additionally collected from ankylosing spondylitis patients. On the study overall, not on this receptor specifically: Significant enrichment of the disease-linked clones was reported in matched synovial fluid samples from ankylosing spondylitis patients. The disease-linked clones had a CD8+ phenotype and were found at relatively low frequencies in peripheral blood. Blood from ankylosing spondylitis patients appeared to be characterized by a TCR beta motif composed of roughly 8 highly homologous amino acid variants. Some of the motif variants had been reported before in the synovial fluid and blood of reactive arthritis patients, a finding that suggests common disease-initiation mechanisms.

Worth noting for this clonotype: Its cognate antigen has yet to be identified. No base-level quality is on record; no much larger clone is a single base apart.

The reads were generated on an Illumina HiSeq 2500. Quantitative 5'-RACE with molecular barcodes was used to prepare TCR beta libraries. The authors processed their data as follows. A new computational method based on a probabilistic model of VDJ rearrangement was used to identify disease-linked TCR variants. The raw public data were reprocessed by TCRdb itself: fastp quality trimming at Q25, MiXCR clonotype calling, in-frame beta chains only. CDR3 protein duplicates are merged, each entry listing the most common genes and DNA. TCRdb's processing, not the authors' own work, is the source of the V and J calls. Across this sample there are approximately 550,000 distinct CDR3 sequences, with roughly 12% seen only once. The ten most abundant clones make up 6.5% to 7% of the sample. The TCR was taken from a male donor with ankylosing spondylitis. Sequencing input: blood, either unsorted or a sorted T cell fraction (not recorded which).

The bases read TGCAGTGCTAGAGAGGGGGGGGTTGACACTGAAGCTTTCTTT. This sequence encodes CSAREGGVDTEAFF. The V and J segments used are TRBV20-1 and TRBJ1-1; TRBD1 could be the D gene, as 5 bases match. V loses 0 bases of germline sequence and J loses 3 bases, and the interval between the two ends is 11 bases. The CDR3 spans 14 residues, from the cysteine through the phenylalanine. CDR3 DNA only is kept here, 42 bases in frame from base 1. CDR1 is given as DFQATT and CDR2 as SNEGSKA, both from the germline V gene (reference sequence).